This T cell receptor (beta chain) is from a study of molecular identifiers for immune sequencing clone quantification. Across the study: In replicates, RNA from 20,000 or 100,000 naive CD8 cells was split five ways, four sequenced.

Trimming cost V 1 base and J 3 bases, with 13 bases left between them. The V gene's germline CDR1 is LNHDA and CDR2 SQIVND (reference sequence). This CDR3 comprises 15 residues. There are many counts of this clonotype. The target antigen is unknown. Preparation of the bulk TCR libraries relied on previously described methods and listed TCR primers. MiXCR was run by TCRdb on the PCR reads, yielding one entry per CDR3 protein. The profile covers roughly 24,000 distinct CDR3 sequences, with about 15% appearing a single time and 0.95% to 1% taken by the ten largest. Study results and limitations: For effector cells, clones above 20 RNA copies held over 98% of molecules; for naive cells, under 1%.

The gene calls are TRBV19 and TRBJ2-7, with D possibly being TRBD1 (6 bases). This TCR came from a human donor in good health. Some libraries in this study had Jurkat cell RNA spiked in. The sample taken for sequencing was naive CD8+ T cells from blood, with Jurkat cell RNA spiked in. Subset specified: FACS-sorted CD8+CD4-CCR7+CD45RA+ naive T cells. CDR3 DNA sequence: TGTGCCAGTAGTATAGGTCCTTCAGGGGACTACGAGCAGTACTTC. Protein sequence: CASSIGPSGDYEQYF.